One sample yielded the 2 T cell receptor beta chains listed below, sequenced in a study of cytomegalovirus exposure and HLA in healthy donors. The PCR made use of 60 Vbeta and 13 Jbeta primers. The table came from immunoSEQ multiplex PCR; TCRdb's copy has only in-frame clones and leaves some out. The data hold approximately 89,000 clones, with around 70% observed a single time. Sample: PBMCs. The receptors shown here come from a female donor in good health and CMV-seronegative.

V and J are TRBV6-1 and TRBJ2-6, with D maybe TRBD2 (5 bases). The germline CDR1 and CDR2 sequences are MNHNS and SASEGT. The V end was cut by 11 bases, the J end by 0 bases, with 8 bases between. This CDR3 is 13 amino acids long. CDR3 region: CAEGSSGANVLTF. CDR3 nucleotides: TGTGCCGAGGGAAGCTCTGGGGCCAACGTCCTGACTTTC.

The chain links TRBV27 to TRBJ1-5; TRBD1 aligns across 9 bases. The CDR3 length is 15 residues. V was pared by 4 bases and J by 2 bases, with 3 bases of the junction left unmatched. Germline lookup yields CDR1 MNHEY and CDR2 SMNVEV (reference sequence). This CDR3 is CASSSTGGGNQPQHF. The CDR3 coding sequence is TGTGCCAGCAGTTCCACAGGGGGCGGCAATCAGCCCCAGCATTTT.